These T cell receptor beta chains were read from a single sample in a study of blood T cells in healthy people across ages. From the 5' RACE reads, TCRdb called clonotypes with MiXCR, one entry per CDR3 protein. The table lists under 700,000 distinct CDR3 sequences, around 24% of them singletons. The same data also went into a second study, on T cells of mothers and their children.

Sequenced: blood. These receptors were collected from a boy aged 5-17 years in good health. CDR3s include the opening cysteine and the closing phenylalanine or tryptophan. The order of the fields is V gene, CDR3 length, clone size, J gene, D gene, CDR3 protein, CDR3 DNA. D genes are given only for firm matches. Size tells how often a clone was seen (once, few, many) or the class of an expanded clone, and some rows leave it out.

TRBV7-2,16,few,TRBJ2-3,TRBD2,CASSTKPGTSIDTQYF,TGTGCCAGCAGCACCAAGCCCGGGACTAGCATAGATACGCAGTATTTT
TRBV29-1,17,.,TRBJ2-2,TRBD2,CRLAPPGLAPNTGELFF,TGCAGGCTTGCTCCCCCTGGACTAGCGCCGAACACCGGGGAGCTGTTTTTT
TRBV6-6,15,.,TRBJ1-4,.,CASSYSTTHNEKLFF,TGTGCCAGCAGTTACTCGACCACCCATAATGAAAAACTGTTTTTT
TRBV24-1,14,.,TRBJ2-2,.,CATSDSHRSGELFF,TGTGCCACCAGTGATTCGCACAGGTCGGGGGAGCTGTTTTTT
TRBV6-5,15,.,TRBJ2-5,TRBD2,CASSYLAAYQETQYF,TGTGCCAGCAGTTACCTAGCGGCTTATCAAGAGACCCAGTACTTC
TRBV4-3,16,.,TRBJ2-2,.,CASRRGAGETTGELFF,TGCGCCAGCCGCAGGGGGGCGGGAGAGACCACCGGGGAGCTGTTTTTT
TRBV3-1,16,.,TRBJ2-7,.,CASSQDPRGPLREQYF,TGTGCCAGCAGCCAAGATCCCCGGGGACCCCTGAGGGAGCAGTACTTC
TRBV20-1,13,.,TRBJ1-4,.,CSARPGLSEKLFF,TGCAGTGCTAGACCGGGACTAAGTGAAAAACTGTTTTTT
TRBV11-2,17,.,TRBJ2-7,.,CASSSALRNYRYYEQYF,TGTGCCAGCAGCTCGGCCCTTCGCAACTATCGATACTACGAGCAGTACTTC
TRBV28,14,.,TRBJ2-2,.,CASIPDRLTGELFF,TGTGCCAGCATCCCCGACAGGCTCACCGGGGAGCTGTTTTTT
TRBV5-6,15,many,TRBJ2-1,TRBD2,CASSLGLAGGNEQFF,TGTGCCAGCAGCTTGGGACTAGCGGGAGGTAATGAGCAGTTCTTC
TRBV4-1,16,few,TRBJ2-7,.,CASSQEPGELTYEQYF,TGCGCCAGCAGCCAAGAACCGGGGGAACTCACCTACGAGCAGTACTTC
TRBV6-6,10,many,TRBJ1-4,.,CASKGEKLFF,TGTGCCAGCAAGGGGGAAAAACTGTTTTTT
TRBV21-1,13,many,TRBJ1-2,.,CASSKGGHYGYTF,TGTGCCAGCAGCAAAGGGGGACATTATGGCTACACCTTC
TRBV7-3,13,.,TRBJ1-1,.,CASSAGSGTEAFF,TGTGCCAGCAGCGCCGGGTCGGGGACTGAAGCTTTCTTT
TRBV5-1,12,many,TRBJ2-7,.,CASSFSSYEQYF,TGTGCCAGCAGTTTCTCGTCCTACGAGCAGTACTTC
TRBV5-1,13,few,TRBJ2-5,.,CASSLELVETQYF,TGCGCCAGCAGCTTGGAGCTAGTAGAGACCCAGTACTTC
TRBV6-2/TRBV6-3,14,.,TRBJ2-7,.,CASSYSSDMYEQYF,TGTGCCAGCAGTTACTCTTCGGACATGTACGAGCAGTACTTC
TRBV28,16,.,TRBJ2-4,.,CASSLPTGGTKNIQYF,TGTGCCAGCAGTTTACCCACCGGAGGGACCAAAAACATTCAGTACTTC
TRBV5-1,14,.,TRBJ1-1,.,CASSYRDPNTEAFF,TGCGCCAGCAGCTACCGGGATCCGAACACTGAAGCTTTCTTT
TRBV7-2,14,few,TRBJ2-5,.,CASSLLDYQETQYF,TGTGCCAGCAGCTTACTAGACTACCAAGAGACCCAGTACTTC
TRBV4-3,16,.,TRBJ1-4,.,CASSQTRFGANEKLFF,TGCGCCAGCAGCCAAACCCGGTTTGGGGCTAATGAAAAACTGTTTTTT
TRBV15,16,.,TRBJ2-1,.,CATSRQGIGSYNEQFF,TGTGCCACCAGCAGACAGGGTATAGGCTCCTACAATGAGCAGTTCTTC
TRBV28,14,few,TRBJ2-5,.,CASSLRSGHWTQYF,TGTGCCAGCAGTTTAAGGTCAGGGCACTGGACCCAGTACTTC
TRBV5-1,16,.,TRBJ2-5,.,CASSSEGGAWVETQYF,TGCGCCAGCAGCTCCGAGGGGGGAGCCTGGGTAGAGACCCAGTACTTC
TRBV20-1,13,few,TRBJ2-7,.,CSARVASSYEQYF,TGCAGTGCTAGAGTTGCTAGCTCCTACGAGCAGTACTTC
TRBV2,15,.,TRBJ2-1,.,CASSGEDSGYNEQFF,TGTGCCAGCAGCGGGGAGGATTCAGGCTACAATGAGCAGTTCTTC
TRBV29-1,12,few,TRBJ1-2,.,CSVSLANYGYTF,TGCAGCGTTAGCTTGGCTAACTATGGCTACACCTTC
TRBV12-3/TRBV12-4,13,few,TRBJ1-6,TRBD1,CASSLQGDSPLHF,TGTGCCAGCAGTTTACAGGGGGACTCACCCCTCCACTTT
TRBV2,14,few,TRBJ1-4,TRBD1,CASSNRGRQEKLFF,TGTGCCAGCAGTAACAGGGGGCGCCAGGAAAAACTGTTTTTT
TRBV18,15,few,TRBJ2-7,.,CASSPPALRPYEQYF,TGTGCCAGCTCACCACCGGCCCTAAGACCCTACGAGCAGTACTTC